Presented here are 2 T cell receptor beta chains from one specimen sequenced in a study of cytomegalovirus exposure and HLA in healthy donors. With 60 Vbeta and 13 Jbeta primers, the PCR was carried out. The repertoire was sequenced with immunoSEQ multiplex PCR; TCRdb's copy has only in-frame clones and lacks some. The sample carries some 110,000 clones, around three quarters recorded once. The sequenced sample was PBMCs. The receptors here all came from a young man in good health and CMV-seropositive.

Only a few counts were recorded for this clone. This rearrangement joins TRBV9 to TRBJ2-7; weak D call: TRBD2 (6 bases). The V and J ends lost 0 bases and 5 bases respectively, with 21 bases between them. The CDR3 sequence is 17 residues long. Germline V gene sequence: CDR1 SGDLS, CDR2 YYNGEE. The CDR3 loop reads CASSVAPGSREAHEQYF. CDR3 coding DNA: TGTGCCAGCAGCGTAGCGCCCGGGAGCAGGGAAGCCCACGAGCAGTACTTC. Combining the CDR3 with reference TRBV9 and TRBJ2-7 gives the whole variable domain DSGVTQTPKHLITATGQRVTLRCSPRSGDLSVYWYQQSLDQGLQFLIQYYNGEERAKGNILERFSAQQFPDLHSELNLSSLELGDSALYFCASSVAPGSREAHEQYFGPGTRLTVT.

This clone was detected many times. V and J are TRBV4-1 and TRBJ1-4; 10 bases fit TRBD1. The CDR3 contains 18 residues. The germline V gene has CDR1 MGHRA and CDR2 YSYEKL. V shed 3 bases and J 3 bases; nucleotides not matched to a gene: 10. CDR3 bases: TGCGCCAGCAGCCATCCCCGACAGGGGGCGCGGTCTAATGAAAAACTGTTTTTT. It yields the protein CASSHPRQGARSNEKLFF.